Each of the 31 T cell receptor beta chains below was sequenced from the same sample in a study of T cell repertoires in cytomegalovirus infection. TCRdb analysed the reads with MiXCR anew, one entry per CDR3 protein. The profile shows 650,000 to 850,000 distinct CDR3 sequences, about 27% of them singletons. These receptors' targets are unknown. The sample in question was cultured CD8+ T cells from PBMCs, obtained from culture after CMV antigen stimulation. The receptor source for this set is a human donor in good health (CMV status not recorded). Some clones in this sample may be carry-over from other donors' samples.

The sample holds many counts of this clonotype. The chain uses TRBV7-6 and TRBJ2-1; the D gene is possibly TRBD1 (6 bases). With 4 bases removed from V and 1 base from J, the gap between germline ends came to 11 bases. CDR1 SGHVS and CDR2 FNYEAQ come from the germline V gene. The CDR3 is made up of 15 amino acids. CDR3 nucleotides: TGTGCCAGCAGCTCCGGGACAAAATCCTACAATGAGCAGTTCTTC. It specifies CASSSGTKSYNEQFF. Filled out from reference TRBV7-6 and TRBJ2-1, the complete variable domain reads GAGVSQSPRYKVTKRGQDVALRCDPISGHVSLYWYRQALGQGPEFLTYFNYEAQQDKSGLPNDRFSAERPEGSISTLTIQRTEQRDSAMYRCASSSGTKSYNEQFFGPGTRLTVL.

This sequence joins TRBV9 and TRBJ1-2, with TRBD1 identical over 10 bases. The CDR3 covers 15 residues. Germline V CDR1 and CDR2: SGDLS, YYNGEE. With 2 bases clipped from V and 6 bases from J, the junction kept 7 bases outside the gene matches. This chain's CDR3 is CASSVGDRGSNGYTF. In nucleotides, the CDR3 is TGTGCCAGCAGCGTCGGGGACAGGGGTTCGAATGGCTACACCTTC.

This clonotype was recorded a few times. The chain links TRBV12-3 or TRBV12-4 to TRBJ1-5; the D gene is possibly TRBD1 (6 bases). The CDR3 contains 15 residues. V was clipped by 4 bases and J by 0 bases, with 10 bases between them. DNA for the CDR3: TGTGCCAGCAGTTCAGGGGTATATAGCAATCAGCCCCAGCATTTT. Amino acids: CASSSGVYSNQPQHF.

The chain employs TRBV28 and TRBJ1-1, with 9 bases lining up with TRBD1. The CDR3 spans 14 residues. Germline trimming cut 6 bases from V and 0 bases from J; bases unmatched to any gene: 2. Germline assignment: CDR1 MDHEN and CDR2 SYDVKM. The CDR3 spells CASSNRGLNTEAFF. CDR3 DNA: TGTGCCAGCAGCAACAGGGGGCTGAACACTGAAGCTTTCTTT.

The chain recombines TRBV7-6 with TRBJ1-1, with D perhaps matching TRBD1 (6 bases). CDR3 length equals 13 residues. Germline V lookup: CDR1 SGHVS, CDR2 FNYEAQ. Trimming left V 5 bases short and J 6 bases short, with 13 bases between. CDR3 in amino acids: CASSPEGGSEAFF. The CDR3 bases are TGTGCCAGCAGCCCCGAAGGGGGTTCTGAAGCTTTCTTT.

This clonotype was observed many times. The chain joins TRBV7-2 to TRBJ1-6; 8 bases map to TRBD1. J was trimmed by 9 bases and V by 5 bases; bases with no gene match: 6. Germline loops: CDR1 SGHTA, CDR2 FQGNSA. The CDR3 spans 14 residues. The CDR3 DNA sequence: TGTGCCAGCAGCCTGGACAGGGTTGGTTCACCCCTCCACTTT. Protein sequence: CASSLDRVGSPLHF. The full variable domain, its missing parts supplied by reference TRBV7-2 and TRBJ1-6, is GAGVSQSPSNKVTEKGKDVELRCDPISGHTALYWYRQSLGQGLEFLIYFQGNSAPDKSGLPSDRFSAERTGGSVSTLTIQRTQQEDSAVYLCASSLDRVGSPLHFGNGTRLTVT.

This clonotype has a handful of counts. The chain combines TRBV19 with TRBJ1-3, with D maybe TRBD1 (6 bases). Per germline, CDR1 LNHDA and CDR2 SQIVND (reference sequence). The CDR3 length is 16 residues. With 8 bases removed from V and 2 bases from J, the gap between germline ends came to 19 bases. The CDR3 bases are TGTGCCAGTGCCACCAAGGGACATCGTGCTGGAAACACCATATATTTT. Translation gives CASATKGHRAGNTIYF.

The CDR3 is CASGLRATVSGELFF. DNA of the CDR3: TGTGCTAGTGGTTTGCGGGCAACAGTTTCCGGGGAGCTGTTTTTT. V and J are TRBV12-5 and TRBJ2-2; no definite D call. In germline, CDR1 is LGHNT, CDR2 FRNRAP. The germline V and J ends were trimmed by 2 bases and 6 bases, with 13 bases remaining between them. The CDR3 is 15 amino acids.

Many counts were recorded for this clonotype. The CDR3 protein is CASSLVPGERSGELFF. CDR3 nucleotides: TGTGCCAGCAGCTTAGTACCGGGGGAGCGGAGCGGGGAGCTGTTTTTT. V gene TRBV7-2 combines with J gene TRBJ2-2; perhaps TRBD2 as D (6 bases). V lost 1 base and J 7 bases, leaving 16 bases between the germline ends. CDR3 length: 16 residues. From germline, CDR1 is SGHTA and CDR2 FQGNSA. The variable domain in full, completed from reference TRBV7-2 and TRBJ2-2, reads GAGVSQSPSNKVTEKGKDVELRCDPISGHTALYWYRQSLGQGLEFLIYFQGNSAPDKSGLPSDRFSAERTGGSVSTLTIQRTQQEDSAVYLCASSLVPGERSGELFFGEGSRLTVL.

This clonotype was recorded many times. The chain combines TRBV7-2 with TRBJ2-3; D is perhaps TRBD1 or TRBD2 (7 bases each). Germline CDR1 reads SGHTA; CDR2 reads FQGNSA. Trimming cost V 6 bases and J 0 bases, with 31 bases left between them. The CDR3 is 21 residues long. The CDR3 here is CASSPSLSMPGGGISTDTQYF. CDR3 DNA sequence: TGTGCCAGCAGTCCGAGCTTATCTATGCCAGGGGGGGGGATTAGCACAGATACGCAGTATTTT.

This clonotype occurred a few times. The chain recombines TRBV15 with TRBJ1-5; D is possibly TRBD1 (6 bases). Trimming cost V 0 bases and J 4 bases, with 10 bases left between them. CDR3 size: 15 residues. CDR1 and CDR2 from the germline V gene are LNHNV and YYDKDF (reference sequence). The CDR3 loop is CATSRDRTENQPQHF. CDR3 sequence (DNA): TGTGCCACCAGCAGAGATAGGACAGAGAATCAGCCCCAGCATTTT.

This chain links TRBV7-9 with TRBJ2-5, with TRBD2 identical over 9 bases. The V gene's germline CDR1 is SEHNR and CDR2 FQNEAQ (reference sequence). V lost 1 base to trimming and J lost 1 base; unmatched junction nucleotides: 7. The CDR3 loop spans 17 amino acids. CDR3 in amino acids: CASSLGSSGGTQETQYF. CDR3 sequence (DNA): TGTGCCAGCAGCTTAGGGTCAAGCGGGGGGACCCAAGAGACCCAGTACTTC.

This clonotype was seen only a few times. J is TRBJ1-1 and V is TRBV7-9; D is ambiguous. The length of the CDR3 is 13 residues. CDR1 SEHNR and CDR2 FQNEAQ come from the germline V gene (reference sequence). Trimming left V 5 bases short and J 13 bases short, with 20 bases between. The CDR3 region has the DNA TGTGCCAGCAGCCGTTCGGGCGGTGACGACGGTTTCTTT. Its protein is CASSRSGGDDGFF.

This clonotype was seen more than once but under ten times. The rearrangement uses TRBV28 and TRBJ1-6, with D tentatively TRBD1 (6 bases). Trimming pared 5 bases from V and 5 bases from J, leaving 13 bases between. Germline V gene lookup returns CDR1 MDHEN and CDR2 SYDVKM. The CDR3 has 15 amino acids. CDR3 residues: CASSVSGQNNSPLHF. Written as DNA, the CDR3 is TGTGCCAGCAGTGTATCTGGACAGAATAATTCACCCCTCCACTTT.

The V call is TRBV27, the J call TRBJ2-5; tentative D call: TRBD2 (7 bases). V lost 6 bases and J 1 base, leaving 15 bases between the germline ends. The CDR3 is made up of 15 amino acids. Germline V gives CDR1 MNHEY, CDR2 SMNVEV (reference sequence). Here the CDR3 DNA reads TGTGCCAGCAGACTTGACGCGGGGGCCCAAGAGACCCAGTACTTC. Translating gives CASRLDAGAQETQYF.

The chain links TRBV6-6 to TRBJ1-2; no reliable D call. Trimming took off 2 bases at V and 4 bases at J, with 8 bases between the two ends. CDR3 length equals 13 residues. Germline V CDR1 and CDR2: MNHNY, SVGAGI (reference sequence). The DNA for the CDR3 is TGTGCCAGCAGTTACCACGGAGGCTATGGCTACACCTTC. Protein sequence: CASSYHGGYGYTF.

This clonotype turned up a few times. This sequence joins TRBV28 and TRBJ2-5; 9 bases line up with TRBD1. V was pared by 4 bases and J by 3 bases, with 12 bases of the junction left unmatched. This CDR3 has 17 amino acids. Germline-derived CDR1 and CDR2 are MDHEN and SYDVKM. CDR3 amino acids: CASSSYGQGPFEETQYF. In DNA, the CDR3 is TGTGCCAGCAGTTCCTACGGACAGGGGCCCTTTGAAGAGACCCAGTACTTC.

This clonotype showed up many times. Here the CDR3 DNA reads TGTGCCAGCAGCCTGGGTGACAGTTTATACTATGGCTACACCTTC. Its protein product is CASSLGDSLYYGYTF. This chain connects TRBV11-2 to TRBJ1-2; possibly TRBD1 for D (5 bases). This CDR3 is built from 15 residues. Trimming removed 5 bases at V and 3 bases at J, with 16 bases between. Germline lookup yields CDR1 SGHAT and CDR2 FQNNGV.

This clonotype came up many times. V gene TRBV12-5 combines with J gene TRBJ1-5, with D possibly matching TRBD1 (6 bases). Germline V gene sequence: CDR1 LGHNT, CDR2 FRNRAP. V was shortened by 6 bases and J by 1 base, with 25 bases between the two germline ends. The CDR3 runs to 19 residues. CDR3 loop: CASGSGTRPLGSSNQPQHF. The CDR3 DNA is TGTGCTAGTGGATCCGGGACAAGACCTCTTGGGTCGAGCAATCAGCCCCAGCATTTT.

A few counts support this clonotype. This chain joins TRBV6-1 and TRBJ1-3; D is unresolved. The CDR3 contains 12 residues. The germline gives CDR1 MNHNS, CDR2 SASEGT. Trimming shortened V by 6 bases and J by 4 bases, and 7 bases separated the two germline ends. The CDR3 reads CASRGMGNTIYF. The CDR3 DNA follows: TGTGCCAGCAGGGGGATGGGAAACACCATATATTTT.

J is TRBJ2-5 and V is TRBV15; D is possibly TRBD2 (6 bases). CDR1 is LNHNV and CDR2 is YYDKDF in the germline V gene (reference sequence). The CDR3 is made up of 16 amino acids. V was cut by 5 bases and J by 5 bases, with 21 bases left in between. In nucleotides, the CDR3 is TGTGCCACCAGCGAGGCCGTCGGGGGTGGACGGGAGACCCAGTACTTC. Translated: CATSEAVGGGRETQYF. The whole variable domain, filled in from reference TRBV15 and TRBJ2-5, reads DAMVIQNPRYQVTQFGKPVTLSCSQTLNHNVMYWYQQKSSQAPKLLFHYYDKDFNNEADTPDNFQSRRPNTSFCFLDIRSPGLGDTAMYLCATSEAVGGGRETQYFGPGTRLLVL.

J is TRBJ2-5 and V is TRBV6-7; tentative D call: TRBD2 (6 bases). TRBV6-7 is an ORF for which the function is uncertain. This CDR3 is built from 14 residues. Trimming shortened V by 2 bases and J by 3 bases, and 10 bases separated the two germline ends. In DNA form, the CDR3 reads TGTGCCAGCAGTTACGGCTGGGGGGAAGAGACCCAGTACTTC. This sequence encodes CASSYGWGEETQYF.

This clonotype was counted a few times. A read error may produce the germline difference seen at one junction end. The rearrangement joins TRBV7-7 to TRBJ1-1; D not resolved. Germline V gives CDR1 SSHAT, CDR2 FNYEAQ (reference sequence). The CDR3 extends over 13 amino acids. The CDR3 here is CASSANPNTEAFF. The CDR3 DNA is TGTGCTAGCAGCGCGAACCCGAACACTGAAGCTTTCTTT.

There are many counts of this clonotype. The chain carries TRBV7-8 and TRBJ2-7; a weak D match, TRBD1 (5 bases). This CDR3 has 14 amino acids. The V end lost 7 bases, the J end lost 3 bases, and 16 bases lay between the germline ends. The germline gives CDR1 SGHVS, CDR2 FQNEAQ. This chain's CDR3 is CASISLLTDYEQYF. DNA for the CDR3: TGTGCCAGCATCTCCCTCTTGACAGACTACGAGCAGTACTTC.

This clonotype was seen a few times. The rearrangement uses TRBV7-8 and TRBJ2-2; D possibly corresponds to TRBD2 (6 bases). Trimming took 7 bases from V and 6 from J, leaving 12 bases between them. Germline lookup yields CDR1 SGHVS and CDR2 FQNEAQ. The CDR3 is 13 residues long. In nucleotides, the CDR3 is TGTGCCAGCAAATGGGAGGTTCCCGGGGAGCTGTTTTTT. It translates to CASKWEVPGELFF. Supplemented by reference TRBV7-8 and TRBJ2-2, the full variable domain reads GAGVSQSPRYKVAKRGQDVALRCDPISGHVSLFWYQQALGQGPEFLTYFQNEAQLDKSGLPSDRFFAERPEGSVSTLKIQRTQQEDSAVYLCASKWEVPGELFFGEGSRLTVL.

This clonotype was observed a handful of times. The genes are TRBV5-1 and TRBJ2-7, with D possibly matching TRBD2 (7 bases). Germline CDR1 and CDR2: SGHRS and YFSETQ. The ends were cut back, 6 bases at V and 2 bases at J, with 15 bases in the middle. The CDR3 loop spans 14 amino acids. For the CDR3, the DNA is TGCGCCAGCATGGGGGGGCGGGGAGCCTACGAGCAGTACTTC. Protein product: CASMGGRGAYEQYF.

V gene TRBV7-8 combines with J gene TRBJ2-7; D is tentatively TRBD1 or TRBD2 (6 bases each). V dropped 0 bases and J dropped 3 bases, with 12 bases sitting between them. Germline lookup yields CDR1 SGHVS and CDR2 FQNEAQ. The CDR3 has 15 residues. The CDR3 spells CASSLAGGGFYEQYF. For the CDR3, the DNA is TGTGCCAGCAGCTTAGCAGGGGGAGGTTTCTACGAGCAGTACTTC.

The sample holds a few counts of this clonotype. The CDR3 sequence: CASLKRGIEVAFF. CDR3 in DNA: TGTGCCAGCTTAAAGAGGGGGATAGAGGTAGCTTTCTTT. The rearrangement links TRBV6-6 to TRBJ1-1; perhaps TRBD1 as D (6 bases). Per the germline V gene, CDR1 is MNHNY and CDR2 is SVGAGI (reference sequence). V dropped 8 bases and J dropped 10 bases, with 20 bases sitting between them. The CDR3 totals 13 residues.

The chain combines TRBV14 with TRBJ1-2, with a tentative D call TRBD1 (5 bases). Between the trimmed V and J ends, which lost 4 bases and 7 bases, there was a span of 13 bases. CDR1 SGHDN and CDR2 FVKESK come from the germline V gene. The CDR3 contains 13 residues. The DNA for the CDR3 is TGTGCCAGCAGCCCCGTCCTCCAGGGTGGCTACACCTTC. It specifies CASSPVLQGGYTF.

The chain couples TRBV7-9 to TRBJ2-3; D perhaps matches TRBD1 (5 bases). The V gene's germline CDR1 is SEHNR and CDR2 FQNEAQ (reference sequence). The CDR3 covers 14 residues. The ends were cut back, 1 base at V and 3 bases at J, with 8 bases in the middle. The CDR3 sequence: CASSLVRETDTQYF. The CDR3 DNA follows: TGTGCCAGCAGCTTAGTCAGGGAAACAGATACGCAGTATTTT.

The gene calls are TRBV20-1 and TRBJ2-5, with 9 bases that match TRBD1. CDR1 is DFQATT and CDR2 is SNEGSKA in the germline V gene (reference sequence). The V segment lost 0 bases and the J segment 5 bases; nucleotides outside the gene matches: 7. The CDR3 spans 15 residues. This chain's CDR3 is CSARDLGQGLETQYF. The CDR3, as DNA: TGCAGTGCTAGAGATCTGGGACAGGGATTGGAGACCCAGTACTTC.